A selection of T cell receptor beta chains follows, all from one sample in a study of T cells in Graves' hyperthyroidism and ophthalmopathy. MiXCR, applied by TCRdb to the multiplex PCR reads, yields one record per CDR3 protein. The sample includes under 70,000 distinct CDR3 sequences, approximately 57% of them seen just once. The sequenced material came from blood. The receptors come from a woman aged 60 to 75 with Graves' ophthalmopathy. CDR3s include the opening cysteine and the closing phenylalanine or tryptophan. The order of the fields is D gene, clone size, J gene, V gene, CDR3 protein, CDR3 DNA. A D gene is named only where the DNA matches it firmly. Clone size is stated in some rows and not others, as once, few, many or a class when expanded.

d_gene: TRBD2
abundance: many
j_gene: TRBJ2-1
v_gene: TRBV27
CDR3aa: CASSFGTSGYNEQFF
CDR3nt: TGTGCCAGCAGTTTCGGGACTAGCGGGTACAATGAGCAGTTCTTC

d_gene: TRBD2
abundance: -
j_gene: TRBJ2-7
v_gene: TRBV20-1
CDR3aa: CSADTASGSYEQYF
CDR3nt: TGCAGTGCCGATACCGCTAGCGGGAGCTACGAGCAGTACTTC

d_gene: -
abundance: once
j_gene: TRBJ1-1
v_gene: TRBV20-1
CDR3aa: CGASRAGKGTEAFF
CDR3nt: TGCGGTGCTAGTAGGGCCGGTAAGGGCACTGAAGCTTTCTTT

d_gene: TRBD2
abundance: many
j_gene: TRBJ2-1
v_gene: TRBV28
CDR3aa: CASWGGEQFF
CDR3nt: TGTGCCAGCTGGGGGGGGGAGCAGTTCTTC

d_gene: -
abundance: many
j_gene: TRBJ2-5
v_gene: TRBV3-1
CDR3aa: CASSPGGSGQETQYF
CDR3nt: TGTGCCAGCAGCCCGGGGGGCAGCGGACAAGAGACCCAGTACTTC

d_gene: TRBD2
abundance: many
j_gene: TRBJ2-5
v_gene: TRBV15
CDR3aa: CATSRVRSGGAKETQYF
CDR3nt: TGTGCCACCAGCAGAGTGCGGAGCGGGGGGGCCAAAGAGACCCAGTACTTC

d_gene: -
abundance: many
j_gene: TRBJ1-1
v_gene: TRBV5-1
CDR3aa: CASSRGMNTEAFF
CDR3nt: TGCGCCAGCAGCCGGGGGATGAACACTGAAGCTTTCTTT

d_gene: TRBD1
abundance: once
j_gene: TRBJ2-7
v_gene: TRBV5-6
CDR3aa: CASSLYPGQSYEQYF
CDR3nt: TGTGCCAGCAGCTTGTACCCGGGACAGAGCTACGAGCAGTACTTC

d_gene: TRBD1
abundance: -
j_gene: TRBJ2-7
v_gene: TRBV5-1
CDR3aa: CASSLVGTGDAEQYF
CDR3nt: TGCGCCAGCAGCTTGGTTGGGACAGGGGATGCCGAGCAGTACTTC

d_gene: -
abundance: many
j_gene: TRBJ2-3
v_gene: TRBV5-1
CDR3aa: CASRYLGSADTQYF
CDR3nt: TGCGCCAGCAGGTATCTAGGGTCAGCAGATACGCAGTATTTT

d_gene: TRBD2
abundance: once
j_gene: TRBJ2-1
v_gene: TRBV20-1
CDR3aa: CSATWTSGDNEQFF
CDR3nt: TGCAGTGCTACCTGGACTAGCGGGGACAATGAGCAGTTCTTC

d_gene: -
abundance: once
j_gene: TRBJ2-1
v_gene: TRBV24-1
CDR3aa: CARGVGGRAPPYNEQFF
CDR3nt: TGTGCTAGGGGCGTCGGGGGGCGAGCGCCTCCTTACAATGAGCAGTTCTTC

d_gene: -
abundance: many
j_gene: TRBJ2-1
v_gene: TRBV6-1
CDR3aa: CASGRQITEQFF
CDR3nt: TGTGCCAGCGGTCGACAGATTACTGAGCAGTTCTTC

d_gene: -
abundance: many
j_gene: TRBJ2-3
v_gene: TRBV5-1
CDR3aa: CASSLVGSTDTQYF
CDR3nt: TGCGCCAGCAGCCTGGTGGGGAGCACAGATACGCAGTATTTT

d_gene: -
abundance: many
j_gene: TRBJ1-6
v_gene: TRBV2
CDR3aa: CASSVQGTNNSPLHF
CDR3nt: TGTGCCAGCAGTGTTCAGGGGACGAATAATTCACCCCTCCACTTT

d_gene: -
abundance: -
j_gene: TRBJ2-2
v_gene: TRBV19
CDR3aa: CASSTTETEYTGELFF
CDR3nt: TGTGCCAGTAGTACAACCGAGACAGAGTACACCGGGGAGCTGTTTTTT

d_gene: -
abundance: -
j_gene: TRBJ1-4
v_gene: TRBV20-1
CDR3aa: CSVSWGLTNEKLFF
CDR3nt: TGCAGTGTCAGCTGGGGTTTAACTAATGAAAAACTGTTTTTT

d_gene: TRBD1
abundance: -
j_gene: TRBJ1-4
v_gene: TRBV3-1
CDR3aa: CASSQFRDRGFSTNEKLFF
CDR3nt: TGTGCCAGCAGCCAGTTCCGGGACAGGGGTTTTTCAACTAATGAAAAACTGTTTTTT

d_gene: TRBD2
abundance: many
j_gene: TRBJ2-2
v_gene: TRBV16
CDR3aa: CASSQPGLAGYTGELFF
CDR3nt: TGTGCCAGCAGCCAACCGGGACTAGCGGGGTACACCGGGGAGCTGTTTTTT

d_gene: TRBD1
abundance: many
j_gene: TRBJ1-4
v_gene: TRBV19
CDR3aa: CASNPSTGGFNEKLFF
CDR3nt: TGTGCCAGTAACCCCTCGACAGGGGGCTTCAATGAAAAACTGTTTTTT

d_gene: TRBD1
abundance: medium-sized
j_gene: TRBJ1-4
v_gene: TRBV15
CDR3aa: CATSRDPGGNEKLFF
CDR3nt: TGTGCCACCAGCAGAGATCCAGGGGGGAATGAAAAACTGTTTTTT

d_gene: TRBD2
abundance: -
j_gene: TRBJ2-1
v_gene: TRBV20-1
CDR3aa: CSAGGTSGRDKEQFF
CDR3nt: TGCAGTGCTGGGGGGACTAGCGGAAGGGACAAAGAGCAGTTCTTC

d_gene: -
abundance: -
j_gene: TRBJ1-2
v_gene: TRBV20-1
CDR3aa: CSESVSGTPYGYTF
CDR3nt: TGCAGTGAGTCGGTCTCCGGGACACCCTATGGCTACACCTTC

d_gene: -
abundance: -
j_gene: TRBJ1-4
v_gene: TRBV9
CDR3aa: CASSVVIGTLKLNEKLFF
CDR3nt: TGTGCCAGCAGCGTAGTGATTGGGACACTGAAGCTTAATGAAAAACTGTTTTTT

d_gene: -
abundance: -
j_gene: TRBJ1-4
v_gene: TRBV28
CDR3aa: CASGKNGLEKLFF
CDR3nt: TGTGCCAGCGGCAAGAACGGGCTTGAAAAACTGTTTTTT

d_gene: TRBD1
abundance: -
j_gene: TRBJ2-7
v_gene: TRBV7-9
CDR3aa: CASSPRSAGGFYEQYF
CDR3nt: TGTGCCAGCAGCCCAAGATCGGCAGGGGGCTTCTACGAGCAGTACTTC

d_gene: -
abundance: -
j_gene: TRBJ1-6
v_gene: TRBV30
CDR3aa: CAWSPRAWDSRSYNSPLHF
CDR3nt: TGTGCCTGGAGTCCTCGCGCGTGGGACTCGCGCTCCTATAATTCACCCCTCCACTTT

d_gene: -
abundance: -
j_gene: TRBJ1-4
v_gene: TRBV7-9
CDR3aa: CASRLGGEKLFF
CDR3nt: TGTGCCAGCAGATTAGGGGGTGAAAAACTGTTTTTT

d_gene: TRBD1
abundance: many
j_gene: TRBJ1-5
v_gene: TRBV6-1
CDR3aa: CASSLQGNQPQHF
CDR3nt: TGTGCCAGCAGCCTACAGGGGAATCAGCCCCAGCATTTT

d_gene: -
abundance: -
j_gene: TRBJ2-2
v_gene: TRBV7-3
CDR3aa: CASSLRIGELFF
CDR3nt: TGTGCCAGCAGCTTACGTATCGGGGAGCTGTTTTTT

d_gene: TRBD1
abundance: -
j_gene: TRBJ2-7
v_gene: TRBV2
CDR3aa: CASRGQGYEQYF
CDR3nt: TGTGCCAGCAGGGGACAGGGCTACGAGCAGTACTTC

d_gene: TRBD1
abundance: -
j_gene: TRBJ1-5
v_gene: TRBV20-1
CDR3aa: CSASSGTGINQPQHF
CDR3nt: TGCAGTGCTAGTAGCGGGACAGGGATAAATCAGCCCCAGCATTTT

d_gene: -
abundance: many
j_gene: TRBJ1-2
v_gene: TRBV6-2/TRBV6-3
CDR3aa: CASSLRGQYGYTF
CDR3nt: TGTGCCAGCAGTTTACGGGGGCAATATGGCTACACCTTC

d_gene: TRBD2
abundance: many
j_gene: TRBJ2-2
v_gene: TRBV5-8
CDR3aa: CASSLAGLAGLTGELFF
CDR3nt: TGTGCCAGCAGCTTGGCCGGACTAGCGGGATTAACCGGGGAGCTGTTTTTT

d_gene: -
abundance: -
j_gene: TRBJ1-4
v_gene: TRBV15
CDR3aa: CATSRERGFGEKLFF
CDR3nt: TGTGCCACCAGCAGAGAGAGGGGATTCGGGGAAAAACTGTTTTTT

d_gene: -
abundance: -
j_gene: TRBJ2-5
v_gene: TRBV7-9
CDR3aa: CASSTQYF
CDR3nt: TGTGCCAGCAGCACCCAGTACTTC

d_gene: TRBD1
abundance: -
j_gene: TRBJ2-1
v_gene: TRBV5-6
CDR3aa: CASSWGTAYYEQFF
CDR3nt: TGTGCCAGCAGCTGGGGGACAGCTTACTATGAGCAGTTCTTC

d_gene: TRBD1
abundance: many
j_gene: TRBJ1-2
v_gene: TRBV30
CDR3aa: CAWSVPGQGTTF
CDR3nt: TGTGCCTGGAGTGTACCAGGACAGGGAACAACCTTC

d_gene: -
abundance: many
j_gene: TRBJ1-2
v_gene: TRBV4-1
CDR3aa: CASSSQERFYGYTF
CDR3nt: TGCGCCAGCAGCTCCCAAGAGCGATTCTATGGCTACACCTTC

d_gene: TRBD1
abundance: -
j_gene: TRBJ1-4
v_gene: TRBV7-2
CDR3aa: CASSSGQVDEKLFF
CDR3nt: TGTGCCAGCAGCTCGGGACAGGTCGATGAAAAACTGTTTTTT

d_gene: -
abundance: few
j_gene: TRBJ2-6
v_gene: TRBV18
CDR3aa: CASSPVSGSGANVLTF
CDR3nt: TGTGCCAGCTCACCCGTATCGGGTTCTGGGGCCAACGTCCTGACTTTC

d_gene: -
abundance: many
j_gene: TRBJ2-1
v_gene: TRBV4-1
CDR3aa: CASSLFRARDEQFF
CDR3nt: TGCGCCAGCAGCCTCTTCAGGGCACGGGATGAGCAGTTCTTC

d_gene: TRBD1
abundance: many
j_gene: TRBJ2-2
v_gene: TRBV10-3
CDR3aa: CAISRFQGASTGELFF
CDR3nt: TGTGCCATCAGTCGATTCCAGGGGGCGAGCACCGGGGAGCTGTTTTTT

d_gene: -
abundance: -
j_gene: TRBJ1-3
v_gene: TRBV7-2
CDR3aa: CASSQSPPAGYRYAVYF
CDR3nt: TGTGCCAGCAGCCAAAGCCCTCCGGCAGGGTACAGATACGCAGTATATTTT

d_gene: -
abundance: -
j_gene: TRBJ2-2
v_gene: TRBV7-3
CDR3aa: CASTPDTGELFF
CDR3nt: TGTGCCAGCACCCCAGACACCGGGGAGCTGTTTTTT

d_gene: -
abundance: many
j_gene: TRBJ1-1
v_gene: TRBV6-4
CDR3aa: CASRTEAFF
CDR3nt: TGTGCCAGCAGAACTGAAGCTTTCTTT